The entry below gives a single TCR beta chain sequence along with its context. These data come from a study of blood T cell repertoires in COVID-19. About the study: The United States, Italy and Spain were the sources of the acute and convalescent COVID-19 samples. Sources were T cells, B-cell-depleted T cells, or PBMCs; the material itself was cDNA or gDNA.

Germline lookup yields CDR1 WNHNN and CDR2 SYGVQD (reference sequence). The CDR3 extends over 13 amino acids. V dropped 4 bases and J dropped 6; count of bases not matched to a gene: 3. Original processing notes: Estimation of nucleated cell counts was performed using reference gene primer amplification. The repertoire was sequenced with immunoSEQ multiplex PCR; TCRdb's copy has only in-frame clones and lacks some. The D gene and trimming were derived from the DNA, and the V and J assignments and clone size from that table. The sample includes under 300,000 clones, 75% to 90% of them seen just once. Seattle's enrolled individuals joined amid active infection and were then monitored longitudinally.

The sample was peripheral blood. The TCR was taken from a woman between 65 and 79 years old with COVID-19, enrolled during active disease. The rearrangement links TRBV10-1 to TRBJ1-1, with 9 bases lining up with TRBD1. The CDR3 DNA follows: TGCGCCAGCAGTGCAAGGACAGGGGCTGAAGCTTTCTTT. Its protein is CASSARTGAEAFF.